The 11 T cell receptor beta chains below were found in one sample sequenced in a study of T cell clonality in common variable immunodeficiency. The table came from immunoSEQ multiplex PCR; TCRdb's copy has only in-frame clones and leaves some out. The data show 30,000 to 45,000 clones, with none appearing a single time. Sequencing was carried out using peripheral blood mononuclear cells. These receptors were obtained from a person aged 18 to 75 in good health.

This clone has at least ten counts. The CDR3 end falls 3 residues outside the read, so it is completed with the germline J gene. This chain joins TRBV7-6 and TRBJ2-7, with a tentative D call TRBD2 (6 bases). There are 14 residues in the CDR3. Per germline, CDR1 SGHVS and CDR2 FNYEAQ. V lost 0 bases and J 3 bases, leaving 9 bases between the germline ends. The CDR3 sequence: CASSLAAEGYEQYF. Incomplete CDR3 DNA: TGTGCCAGCAGCTTAGCAGCGGAGGGCTACGAG. Looking up the rest from reference TRBV7-6 and TRBJ2-7 gives the full variable domain: GAGVSQSPRYKVTKRGQDVALRCDPISGHVSLYWYRQALGQGPEFLTYFNYEAQQDKSGLPNDRFSAERPEGSISTLTIQRTEQRDSAMYRCASSLAAEGYEQYFGPGTRLTVT.

This clone was picked up many times. The CDR3 end lies 3 residues beyond the end of the read and is filled in from the germline J gene. V usage is TRBV27 and J usage is TRBJ2-3, with 11 bases fitting TRBD1. The J segment lost 5 bases and the V segment lost 6 bases, leaving 13 bases of the junction unmatched. Per germline, CDR1 MNHEY and CDR2 SMNVEV (reference sequence). The CDR3 has 17 residues. CDR3 DNA (partial): TGTGCCAGCAGCCTCTCCGGACAGGGGGCTTTTGGAGATACG. It is translated as CASSLSGQGAFGDT. The complete CDR3 reads CASSLSGQGAFGDTQYF.

There are a few counts of this clone. Read data end 3 residues before the CDR3 end; the end is taken from the germline J gene. The genes are TRBV18 and TRBJ1-1, with 12 bases identical to TRBD1. This CDR3 is 19 amino acids long. Germline loops: CDR1 KGHSH, CDR2 LQKENI. Trimming took 1 base from V and 2 from J; bases not matched to a gene: 11. The CDR3 region is CASSPQPPGQGAGNTEAFF. CDR3 DNA (partial): TGTGCCAGCTCACCACAACCTCCGGGACAGGGGGCAGGTAACACTGAA.

This CDR3 reads CASSPTDRAGAGELFF. CDR3 DNA (partial): TGTGCCAGCTCACCCACGGACAGGGCCGGGGCCGGGGAG. The V gene is TRBV18, the J gene TRBJ2-2; 8 bases are shared with TRBD1. The read ends 3 residues before the CDR3 terminus; that terminus is restored from the germline J gene. The CDR3 contains 16 residues. The germline V gene encodes CDR1 KGHSH and CDR2 LQKENI. V lost 3 bases and J lost 6; bases outside the gene matches: 9.

This clone has at least ten counts. The read ends 3 residues early relative to the CDR3; the germline J gene fills the gap. This chain connects TRBV20-1 to TRBJ2-1; 9 positions agree with TRBD2. The CDR3 consists of 16 residues. Germline V CDR1 and CDR2: DFQATT, SNEGSKA (reference sequence). V lost 0 bases to trimming and J lost 5 bases; unmatched junction nucleotides: 8. The CDR3 sequence is CSARETSGPSNNEQFF. Partial CDR3 DNA: TGCAGTGCTAGAGAGACTAGCGGTCCTTCGAACAATGAG.

This clone rates as medium-sized (0.01 to 0.1%). The sequence runs out 3 residues before the end of the CDR3; the remainder is reconstructed from the germline J gene. The rearrangement links TRBV20-1 to TRBJ2-3; 14 bases fit TRBD2. J was trimmed by 5 bases and V by 3 bases; bases with no gene match: 7. The germline V gene encodes CDR1 DFQATT and CDR2 SNEGSKA (reference sequence). This CDR3 contains 16 residues. Partial CDR3 DNA: TGCAGTGCTAGGGGGATGGGACTAGCGGGAGTAGATACG. Translation: CSARGMGLAGVDT. The full CDR3 sequence reads CSARGMGLAGVDTQYF.

In this sample, this clone turned up a few times. The read comes to an end 3 residues before the CDR3 does, leaving the germline J gene to fill in the end. The chain carries TRBV30 and TRBJ1-2; TRBD1 aligns across 7 bases. The CDR3 contains 11 residues. Germline loops: CDR1 GTSNPN, CDR2 SVGIG (reference sequence). The CDR3 reads CAWGTAGDYTF. CDR3 DNA (partial): TGTGCCTGGGGGACAGCCGGGGAC.

This clone was found many times. The CDR3 DNA, read in part, is TGCGCCAGCAGCGTTGATAACATGAACACTGAA. Encoded protein: CASSVDNMNTE. The entire CDR3 reads CASSVDNMNTEAFF. The chain is built from TRBV5-1 and TRBJ1-1; the D is unclear. The read falls 3 residues short of the CDR3 end, and the missing part is taken from the germline J gene. Per germline, CDR1 SGHRS and CDR2 YFSETQ. The CDR3 contains 14 residues. V was clipped by 4 bases and J by 0 bases, with 10 bases between them.

As concerns this clone: The CDR3 goes on 3 residues after the read ends, and that part is filled in from the germline J gene. The chain uses TRBV30 and TRBJ2-4; TRBD2 matches at 9 bases. Germline CDR1 and CDR2: GTSNPN and SVGIG (reference sequence). The CDR3 is 19 amino acids. V lost 0 bases, J lost 8 bases, and 20 bases stayed unmatched. The chain's CDR3 is CAWSVPGGAGGDVVDIQYF. The sequenced CDR3 bases are TGTGCCTGGAGTGTACCGGGGGGGGCGGGAGGGGATGTAGTAGACATT.

This clone was observed at least ten times. The read stops 3 residues short of the end of the CDR3; the missing end is completed from the germline J gene. The V call is TRBV19, the J call TRBJ2-1; no definite D call. V shed 0 bases and J shed 7 bases, with 10 bases lying between them. Looked up from germline, CDR1 is LNHDA and CDR2 is SQIVND (reference sequence). The CDR3 length is 14 residues. CDR3 protein: CASSIDPTVNEQFF. The CDR3 DNA, read in part, is TGTGCCAGTAGTATAGACCCAACGGTTAATGAG.

In its sample, this clone was seen many times. The sequenced CDR3 bases are TGCGCCAGCAGGGGGACAGGGTATCAGAGCTCCTACGAG. Amino acid sequence: CASRGTGYQSSYE. The entire CDR3 protein reads CASRGTGYQSSYEQYF. The rearrangement joins TRBV5-1 to TRBJ2-7, with 9 bases identical to TRBD1. The read gets to within 3 residues of the CDR3 end, and the germline J gene fills in the rest. The CDR3 is 16 amino acids. The J segment lost 0 bases and the V segment lost 5 bases, leaving 9 bases of the junction unmatched. Germline V CDR1 and CDR2: SGHRS, YFSETQ.